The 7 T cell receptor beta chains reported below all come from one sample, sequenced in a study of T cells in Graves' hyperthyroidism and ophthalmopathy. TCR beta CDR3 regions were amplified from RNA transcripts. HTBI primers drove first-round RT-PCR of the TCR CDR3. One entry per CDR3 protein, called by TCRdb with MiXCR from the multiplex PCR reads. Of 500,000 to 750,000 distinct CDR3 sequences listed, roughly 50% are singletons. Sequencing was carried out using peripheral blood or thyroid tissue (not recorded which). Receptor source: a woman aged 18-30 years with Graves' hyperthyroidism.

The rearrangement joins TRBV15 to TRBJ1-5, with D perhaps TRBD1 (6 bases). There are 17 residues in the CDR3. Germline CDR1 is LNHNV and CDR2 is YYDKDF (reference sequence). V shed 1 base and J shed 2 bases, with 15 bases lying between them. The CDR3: CATSRVGGAGGNQPQHF. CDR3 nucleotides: TGTGCCACCAGCAGAGTCGGGGGCGCGGGAGGCAATCAGCCCCAGCATTTT.

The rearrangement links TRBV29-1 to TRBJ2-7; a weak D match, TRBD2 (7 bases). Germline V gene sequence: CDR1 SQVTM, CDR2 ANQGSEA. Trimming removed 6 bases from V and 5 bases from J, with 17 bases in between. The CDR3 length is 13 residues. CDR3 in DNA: TGCAGCGTGATCGGGACGGGGGGCAACGAGCAGTACTTC. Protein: CSVIGTGGNEQYF.

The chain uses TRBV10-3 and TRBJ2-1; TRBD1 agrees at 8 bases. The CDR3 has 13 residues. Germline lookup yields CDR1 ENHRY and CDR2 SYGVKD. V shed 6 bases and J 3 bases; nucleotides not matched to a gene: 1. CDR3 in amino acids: CAIRDRDYNEQFF. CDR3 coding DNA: TGTGCCATCAGGGACAGGGACTACAATGAGCAGTTCTTC.

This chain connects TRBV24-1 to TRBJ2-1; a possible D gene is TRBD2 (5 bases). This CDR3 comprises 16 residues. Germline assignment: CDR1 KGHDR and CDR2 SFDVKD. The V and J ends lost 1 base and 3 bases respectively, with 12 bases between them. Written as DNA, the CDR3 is TGTGCCACCAGTGATTTTAGAGCGGAGGTCTACAATGAGCAGTTCTTC. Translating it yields CATSDFRAEVYNEQFF.

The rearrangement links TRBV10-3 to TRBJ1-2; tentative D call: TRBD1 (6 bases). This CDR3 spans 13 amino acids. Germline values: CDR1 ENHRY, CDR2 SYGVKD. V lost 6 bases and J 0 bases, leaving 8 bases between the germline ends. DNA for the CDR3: TGTGCCATCAGAGGGGGGGCTAACTATGGCTACACCTTC. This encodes CAIRGGANYGYTF.

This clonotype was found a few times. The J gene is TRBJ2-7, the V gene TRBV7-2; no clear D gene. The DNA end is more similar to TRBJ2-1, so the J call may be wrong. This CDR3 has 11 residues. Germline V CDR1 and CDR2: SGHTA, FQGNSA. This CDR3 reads CASTFLNEQFF. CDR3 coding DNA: TGTGCCAGCACCTTTCTTAATGAGCAGTTCTTC.

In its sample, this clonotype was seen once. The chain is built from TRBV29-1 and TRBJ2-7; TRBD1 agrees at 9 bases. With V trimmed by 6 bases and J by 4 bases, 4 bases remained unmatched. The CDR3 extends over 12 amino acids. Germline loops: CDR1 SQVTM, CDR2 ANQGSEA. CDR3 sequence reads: CSVGTGSYEQYF. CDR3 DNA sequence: TGCAGCGTGGGGACAGGGAGTTACGAGCAGTACTTC.